The 9 T cell receptor beta chains below come from one sample, sequenced in a study of blood T cell repertoires in COVID-19. Assay used: immunoSEQ multiplex PCR; TCRdb lists only in-frame clones, some missing. The table has about 280,000 clones, around 89% seen once. Sequenced input: peripheral blood. The receptor set was obtained from a man aged 35 to 55 with acute or convalescent COVID-19.

The chain employs TRBV6-5 and TRBJ2-7; 7 bases are a match to TRBD1. J was trimmed by 2 bases and V by 7 bases; bases with no gene match: 8. The V gene's germline CDR1 is MNHEY and CDR2 SVGAGI. There are 14 residues in the CDR3. CDR3 nucleotide sequence: TGTGCCAGCACCGCTCCCGGGACAGCCTACGAGCAGTACTTC. It encodes CASTAPGTAYEQYF.

This chain uses TRBV6-6 with TRBJ2-7; 8 positions agree with TRBD2. V was clipped by 5 bases and J by 3 bases; unmatched bases: 3. This CDR3 comprises 13 residues. Germline values: CDR1 MNHNY, CDR2 SVGAGI (reference sequence). CDR3 amino acids: CASSSGGYYEQYF. CDR3 nucleotides: TGTGCCAGCAGTAGCGGGGGCTACTACGAGCAGTACTTC.

The gene calls are TRBV14 and TRBJ1-1, with D possibly TRBD1 on 5 matching bases. Germline CDR1 reads SGHDN; CDR2 reads FVKESK. The CDR3 contains 15 residues. V was pared by 5 bases and J by 2 bases, with 15 bases between. The CDR3 DNA reads TGTGCCAGCAGCGTTCGGGGGGGATATAACACTGAAGCTTTCTTT. Translated, it gives CASSVRGGYNTEAFF.

The rearrangement joins TRBV6-5 to TRBJ2-7; D call uncertain. The CDR3 is 11 residues long. The germline gives CDR1 MNHEY, CDR2 SVGAGI. V was pared by 5 bases and J by 7 bases, with 9 bases between. The CDR3, as DNA: TGTGCCAGCAGTCACGGGTGGGAGCAGTACTTC. Amino acid sequence: CASSHGWEQYF.

The genes are TRBV7-2 and TRBJ2-1; D perhaps matches TRBD1 (6 bases). CDR3 length: 14 residues. Between the trimmed V and J ends, which lost 5 bases and 2 bases, there was a span of 10 bases. CDR1 is SGHTA, CDR2 FQGNSA, per germline. CDR3 nucleotide sequence: TGTGCCAGCAGCCAGACAGGAGCCTACAATGAGCAGTTCTTC. It translates to CASSQTGAYNEQFF.

The chain carries TRBV12-3 or TRBV12-4 and TRBJ2-7, with TRBD2 as a possible D gene (6 bases). The V gene lost 6 bases and the J gene lost 6 bases, with 15 bases spanning the gap. This CDR3 has 13 amino acids. This CDR3 is CASSRDSSSEQYF. The CDR3 region has the DNA TGTGCCAGCAGCAGGGACTCAAGCTCCGAGCAGTACTTC.

The chain recombines TRBV25-1 with TRBJ1-1, with D possibly TRBD1 on 5 matching bases. Germline assignment: CDR1 MGHDK and CDR2 SYGVNS. The V end lost 3 bases, the J end lost 1 base, and 9 bases lay between the germline ends. The CDR3 extends over 14 amino acids. CDR3 region: CASSDLDRNTEAFF. CDR3 nucleotide sequence: TGTGCCAGCAGTGACCTCGACAGGAACACTGAAGCTTTCTTT.

The chain combines TRBV25-1 with TRBJ1-2; D gene uncertain. The germline gives CDR1 MGHDK, CDR2 SYGVNS. The V end lost 3 bases, the J end lost 3 bases, and 11 bases lay between the germline ends. The CDR3 extends over 14 amino acids. This CDR3 reads CASSEGWAYYGYTF. The CDR3 DNA reads as TGTGCCAGCAGTGAGGGTTGGGCCTACTATGGCTACACCTTC.

The chain carries TRBV5-6 and TRBJ2-7; 11 bases are shared with TRBD2. This CDR3 comprises 14 residues. Germline CDR1 and CDR2: SGHDT and YYEEEE. V gave up 4 bases and J gave up 3 bases; unmatched junction bases: 3. For the CDR3, the DNA is TGTGCCAGCAGCCCCGGGACTAGCGGCTACGAGCAGTACTTC. Its protein is CASSPGTSGYEQYF. The variable domain in full, completed from reference TRBV5-6 and TRBJ2-7, reads DAGVTQSPTHLIKTRGQQVTLRCSPKSGHDTVSWYQQALGQGPQFIFQYYEEEERQRGNFPDRFSGHQFPNYSSELNVNALLLGDSALYLCASSPGTSGYEQYFGPGTRLTVT.